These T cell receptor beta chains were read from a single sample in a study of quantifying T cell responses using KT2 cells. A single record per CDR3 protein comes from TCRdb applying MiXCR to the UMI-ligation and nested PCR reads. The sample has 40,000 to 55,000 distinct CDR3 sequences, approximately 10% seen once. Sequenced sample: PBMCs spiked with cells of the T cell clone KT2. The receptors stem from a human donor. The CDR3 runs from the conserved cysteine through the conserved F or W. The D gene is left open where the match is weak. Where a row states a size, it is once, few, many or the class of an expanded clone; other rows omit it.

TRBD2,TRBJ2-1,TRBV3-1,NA,TGTGCCAGCAGCCAAGACACTAGCGGGGGGGCTGCGCAGTTCTTC,CASSQDTSGGAAQFF
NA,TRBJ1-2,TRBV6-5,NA,TGTGCCAGCATTGACCTTAACTATGGCTACACCTTC,CASIDLNYGYTF
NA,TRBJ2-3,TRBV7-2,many,TGTGCCAGCAGCCGCGCCGCCGGCCATTCCACAGATACGCAGTATTTT,CASSRAAGHSTDTQYF
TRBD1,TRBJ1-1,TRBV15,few,TGTGCCACCAGCAGAGAACGGGACAGGGGGCCTGACACTGAAGCTTTCTTT,CATSRERDRGPDTEAFF
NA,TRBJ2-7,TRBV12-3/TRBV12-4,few,TGTGCCAGCAGTTCCTGGACCGAGTCCTACGAGCAGTACTTC,CASSSWTESYEQYF
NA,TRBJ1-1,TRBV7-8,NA,TGTGCCAGCAGCTTCCGTCGGGGGACTGAAGCTTTCTTT,CASSFRRGTEAFF
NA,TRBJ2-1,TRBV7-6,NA,TGTGCCAGCAGCTTCCGGGGATGGGGTGAGCAGTTCTTC,CASSFRGWGEQFF
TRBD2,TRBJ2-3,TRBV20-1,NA,TGCAGTGCTCGACTAGCGGGAGTGAGCACAGATACGCAGTATTTT,CSARLAGVSTDTQYF
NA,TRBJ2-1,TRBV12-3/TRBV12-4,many,TGTGCCAGCAGTCAGACACAGAACAATGAGCAGTTCTTC,CASSQTQNNEQFF
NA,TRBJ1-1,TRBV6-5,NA,TGTGCCAGCAGTTACACTCAAACGAACACTGAAGCTTTCTTT,CASSYTQTNTEAFF
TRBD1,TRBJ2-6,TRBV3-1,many,TGTGCCAGCAGCCGGGACAGGTCTGGGGCCAACGTCCTGACTTTC,CASSRDRSGANVLTF
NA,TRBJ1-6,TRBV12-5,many,TGTGCTAGTCGGGAGGAGGGGATTGGTTCACCCCTCCACTTT,CASREEGIGSPLHF
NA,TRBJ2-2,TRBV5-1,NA,TGCGCCAGCAGCTTGGATGGCGGGGAGCTGTTTTTT,CASSLDGGELFF
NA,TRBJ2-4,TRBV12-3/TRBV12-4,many,TGTGCCAGCAGGCCCGGACTGTTAAACATTCAGTACTTC,CASRPGLLNIQYF
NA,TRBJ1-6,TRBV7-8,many,TGTGCCAGCAGCGTCCGGGAAAATAATTCACCCCTCCACTTT,CASSVRENNSPLHF
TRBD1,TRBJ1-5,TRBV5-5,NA,TGTGCCAGCAGCGTCTACCTTGGGACAGAAGGCAATCAGCCCCAGCATTTT,CASSVYLGTEGNQPQHF
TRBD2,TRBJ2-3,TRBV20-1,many,TGCAGTGCTTCGTTTAGCGGGCTCACAGATACGCAGTATTTT,CSASFSGLTDTQYF
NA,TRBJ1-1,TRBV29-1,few,TGCAGCGTCCCACGAACCGGGAATGGGGCTTTCTTT,CSVPRTGNGAFF
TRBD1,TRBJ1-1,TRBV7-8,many,TGTGCCAGCAGCTTAGTGCGGACAGGGGACACTGAAGCTTTCTTT,CASSLVRTGDTEAFF
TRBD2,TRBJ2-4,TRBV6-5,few,TGTGCCAGCACCCGGGAGGTTTGGGACAAAAACATTCAGTACTTC,CASTREVWDKNIQYF
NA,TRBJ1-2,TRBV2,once,TGTGCCAGCAGTGAACTAGGGGCCTATGGCTACACCTTC,CASSELGAYGYTF
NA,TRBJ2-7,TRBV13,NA,TGTGCCAGCAGCTTAGATCAGAAAGACGAGCAGTACTTC,CASSLDQKDEQYF
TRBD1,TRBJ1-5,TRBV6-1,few,TGTGCCAGCACCGAAATAGAGGGGGCGGGCAATCAGCCCCAGCATTTT,CASTEIEGAGNQPQHF
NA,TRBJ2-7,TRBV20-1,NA,TGCAGTGCTAGAGATATCCAGACCAGATACGAGCAGTACTTC,CSARDIQTRYEQYF
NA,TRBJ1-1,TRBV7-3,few,TGTGCCAGCAGCCGAGGCGCGGGAGACACTGAAGCTTTCTTT,CASSRGAGDTEAFF
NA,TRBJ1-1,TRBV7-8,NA,TGTGCCAGCAGCCTGGGGGGGGTCGGCATGAACACTGAAGCTTTCTTT,CASSLGGVGMNTEAFF
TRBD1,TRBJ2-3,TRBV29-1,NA,TGCAGCGTCCGAGACAGGGCTAGCACAGATACGCAGTATTTT,CSVRDRASTDTQYF
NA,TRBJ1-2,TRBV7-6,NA,TGTGCCAGCAGCCTTCTATCCATTGGTGTTCTCACCTTC,CASSLLSIGVLTF
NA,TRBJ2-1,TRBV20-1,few,TGCAGTGCTAGAGAGGGACTGGATGAGCAGTTCTTC,CSAREGLDEQFF
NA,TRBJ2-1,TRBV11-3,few,TGTGCCAGCAGCTCATGGAGCGGGGACACCCAATCCTACAATGAGCAGTTCTTC,CASSSWSGDTQSYNEQFF
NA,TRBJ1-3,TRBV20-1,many,TGCAGTGCTAGCCCGACTGGGTCTGGAAACACCATATATTTT,CSASPTGSGNTIYF
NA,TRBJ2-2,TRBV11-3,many,TGTGCCAGCAGCTTAGAGGGTTCCGGACTGAACACCGGGGAGCTGTTTTTT,CASSLEGSGLNTGELFF
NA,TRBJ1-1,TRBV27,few,TGTGCCAGCAGATTAGGGTACAGCAACACTGAAGCTTTCTTT,CASRLGYSNTEAFF